This T cell receptor (beta chain) appears in the sequencing data of a study of CD8 T cells in Susac syndrome. An amount of RNA that ranged from roughly 0.45 to 1 ug was reverse transcribed with random hexamers. Via MiXCR, TCRdb re-called the immunoSEQ multiplex PCR reads, giving one row per CDR3 protein. Among about 300,000 distinct CDR3 sequences listed, approximately 85% were seen once. Per germline, CDR1 SGHNT and CDR2 YYREEE (reference sequence). The V end lost 0 bases, the J end lost 3 bases, and 8 bases lay between the germline ends. CDR3 length: 14 amino acids. The multiple sclerosis controls consisted of treatment-naive patients with relapsing-remitting disease, either stable or active. Negative isolation yielded CD4+ and CD8+ T cells, and FACS enriched TEMRA cells.

What was sequenced was CD8+ T cells from PBMCs. The gene calls are TRBV5-4 and TRBJ2-3; D unresolved. The TCR comes from a human donor with multiple sclerosis. The CDR3 DNA follows: TGTGCCAGCAGCTTGGGGGGTCAGACAGATACGCAGTATTTT. Encoded protein: CASSLGGQTDTQYF.